This T cell receptor beta chain was recorded in a study of blood T cells in healthy people across ages. Germline values: CDR1 SGHDN, CDR2 FVKESK. This CDR3 has 18 residues. Trimming cost V 1 base and J 5 bases, with 23 bases left between them. Regarding this clonotype: The antigen remains undetermined.

Findings of the study overall: As age increased, TCR beta diversity per million T cells fell in a roughly linear fashion. CMV status of donors was not determined, possibly confounding expanded clonotype changes.

Peripheral blood samples of around 9.3 milliliters were drawn from each donor. A second PCR, run for about 7 to 11 cycles, used a sample-barcoded 5' primer plus a J-beta primer mix. TCRdb re-called the 5' RACE reads through MiXCR, storing one row per CDR3 protein. The repertoire has 1,100,000 or so distinct CDR3 sequences, less than 50% of them found once; the top ten carry under 20%. Sequenced material: blood. This chain links TRBV14 with TRBJ1-2, with D hard to call. This receptor was obtained from a woman aged 60 to 75 in good health. CDR3 region: CASSQGDPRAFPEYGYTF. The CDR3 DNA sequence: TGTGCCAGCAGCCAAGGAGACCCGAGGGCCTTTCCAGAATATGGCTACACCTTC.